This T cell receptor (beta chain) was documented in a study of blood T cell repertoires in COVID-19. Turning to the study itself: Sites across the United States, Italy and Spain contributed samples from acute and convalescent COVID-19. PBMCs, B-cell-depleted T cells, or T cells provided the cDNA or gDNA that made up the material.

The CDR3 has 14 residues. V was cut by 0 bases and J by 1 base, with 7 bases left in between. Per germline, CDR1 SGHTS and CDR2 YDEGEE. Original processing methods: The assay estimated nucleated cells by amplifying reference gene primers. Libraries were prepared by immunoSEQ multiplex PCR; TCRdb keeps only in-frame clonotypes and omits some of them. For V, J and clone size, that table is used; D and trimming come from the DNA. This sample yields a few hundred thousand clones, of which roughly 89% are seen a single time; less than 15% belongs to the top ten. Cohorts were determined from participant-reported clinical history.

What was sequenced was PBMCs or T cells enriched from blood (not recorded which). The clonotype comes from a man under 40 who had been exposed to COVID-19. The gene calls are TRBV5-8 and TRBJ1-1, with D unresolved. CDR3 DNA sequence: TGTGCCAGCAGCTTGGACTCACGGAACACTGAAGCTTTCTTT. This encodes CASSLDSRNTEAFF.